The 32 T cell receptor beta chains listed next were all sequenced from one sample in a study of T cell repertoires in cytomegalovirus infection. TCRdb reprocessed the reads via MiXCR and lists one record per CDR3 protein. This table holds hundreds of thousands of distinct CDR3 sequences, approximately 42% found once. For these receptors, no antigen is known. Here the sequenced sample was cultured PBMCs, taken from culture after CMV antigen stimulation. The origin of the receptors is a human donor in good health (CMV status not recorded). Some clones in this sample may be carry-over from other donors' samples.

The CDR3: CASSPSGTSGGRSYNEQFF. In DNA, the CDR3 is TGTGCCAGCAGTCCCTCCGGGACTAGCGGGGGTCGCTCCTACAATGAGCAGTTCTTC. The chain employs TRBV6-1 and TRBJ2-1; 14 bases align to TRBD2. In germline, CDR1 is MNHNS, CDR2 SASEGT. The V segment lost 5 bases and the J segment 0 bases; nucleotides outside the gene matches: 9. CDR3 length equals 19 residues.

The V and J genes are TRBV6-1 and TRBJ1-1, with TRBD1 matching over 8 bases. V was pared by 7 bases and J by 3 bases, with 10 bases of the junction left unmatched. CDR3 size: 15 residues. CDR1 and CDR2 (germline): MNHNS, SASEGT. CDR3 sequence reads: CASTWTGMGDTEAFF. The CDR3 DNA is TGTGCCAGCACCTGGACAGGGATGGGAGACACTGAAGCTTTCTTT.

This sequence joins TRBV18 and TRBJ2-2; D unresolved. V was shortened by 2 bases and J by 4 bases, with 5 bases between the two germline ends. This CDR3 comprises 13 residues. Per germline, CDR1 KGHSH and CDR2 LQKENI. The CDR3 nucleotides read TGTGCCAGCTCACCAGGGATCACCGGGGAGCTGTTTTTT. This gives the protein CASSPGITGELFF. The variable domain in full, with the rest retrieved from reference TRBV18 and TRBJ2-2, is NAGVMQNPRHLVRRRGQEARLRCSPMKGHSHVYWYRQLPEEGLKFMVYLQKENIIDESGMPKERFSAEFPKEGPSILRIQQVVRGDSAAYFCASSPGITGELFFGEGSRLTVL.

The rearrangement joins TRBV27 to TRBJ1-5; D is undetermined. The CDR3 has 13 amino acids. The germline V gene encodes CDR1 MNHEY and CDR2 SMNVEV (reference sequence). V was pared by 0 bases and J by 7 bases, with 7 bases between. DNA of the CDR3: TGTGCCAGCAGTTTATCTCACGGACAGCCCCAGCATTTT. This codes for CASSLSHGQPQHF.

The chain is built from TRBV6-2 or TRBV6-3 and TRBJ1-5; no firm D call. Germline V gives CDR1 MNHEY, CDR2 SVGEGT. The CDR3 runs 14 residues. The germline V and J ends were trimmed by 1 base and 3 bases, with 7 bases remaining between them. The CDR3 region is CASSYLSDNQPQHF. The CDR3 DNA sequence: TGTGCCAGCAGTTACTTGTCAGACAATCAGCCCCAGCATTTT.

The chain has TRBV7-6 and TRBJ2-5; D is unresolved. The CDR3 runs 17 residues. The germline gives CDR1 SGHVS, CDR2 FNYEAQ. The germline V and J ends were trimmed by 2 bases and 1 base, with 17 bases remaining between them. The CDR3 nucleotides are TGTGCCAGCAGCTTATTGAGTACCCCAACGGCCCAAGAGACCCAGTACTTC. This translates into CASSLLSTPTAQETQYF.

This clonotype was observed a single time. The V call is TRBV19, the J call TRBJ1-1; 8 nucleotides agree with TRBD1. Germline CDR1 and CDR2: LNHDA and SQIVND (reference sequence). The CDR3 is 15 residues long. V lost 7 bases and J lost 4; bases outside the gene matches: 11. The CDR3 sequence is CASTSALTGGTEAFF. In DNA, the CDR3 is TGTGCCAGTACCTCGGCACTCACAGGGGGCACTGAAGCTTTCTTT.

This sequence joins TRBV7-2 and TRBJ2-2; D remains unclear. The V end lost 5 bases, the J end lost 1 base, and 11 bases lay between the germline ends. Germline loops: CDR1 SGHTA, CDR2 FQGNSA. This CDR3 spans 15 amino acids. This chain's CDR3 is CASSKDQRNTGELFF. CDR3 bases: TGTGCCAGCAGCAAGGACCAACGGAACACCGGGGAGCTGTTTTTT. Together with reference TRBV7-2 and TRBJ2-2, the CDR3 gives the full variable domain: GAGVSQSPSNKVTEKGKDVELRCDPISGHTALYWYRQSLGQGLEFLIYFQGNSAPDKSGLPSDRFSAERTGGSVSTLTIQRTQQEDSAVYLCASSKDQRNTGELFFGEGSRLTVL.

Only a few counts were recorded for this clonotype. The V and J genes are TRBV7-6 and TRBJ1-4; D gene uncertain. Germline assignment: CDR1 SGHVS and CDR2 FNYEAQ. The V end was cut by 3 bases, the J end by 7 bases, with 12 bases between. This CDR3 has 14 residues. CDR3 region: CASSFTALGEKLFF. CDR3 nucleotides: TGTGCCAGCAGCTTCACGGCCCTTGGTGAAAAACTGTTTTTT.

At least ten counts were recorded for this clonotype. The V and J genes are TRBV7-2 and TRBJ2-7; 9 positions agree with TRBD2. With V trimmed by 2 bases and J by 0 bases, 2 bases remained unmatched. CDR1 is SGHTA, CDR2 FQGNSA, per germline. The CDR3 sequence is 15 residues long. CDR3 protein: CASSLTSGLSYEQYF. The CDR3 coding sequence is TGTGCCAGCAGCTTAACTAGCGGGCTCTCCTACGAGCAGTACTTC.

The J gene is TRBJ2-1, the V gene TRBV2; perhaps TRBD1 as D (6 bases). This CDR3 contains 11 residues. V was pared by 8 bases and J by 10 bases, with 12 bases between. CDR1 and CDR2 (germline): SNHLY, FYNNEI. In DNA form, the CDR3 reads TGTGCCAGCGCGGTGGGGGCCGAGCAGTTCTTC. As protein: CASAVGAEQFF.

This sequence joins TRBV19 and TRBJ2-7; D might be TRBD1 (5 bases). The CDR3 extends over 15 amino acids. Germline lookup yields CDR1 LNHDA and CDR2 SQIVND (reference sequence). V was pared by 1 base and J by 7 bases, with 17 bases between. As DNA, the CDR3 is TGTGCCAGTAGTATAGCGGATGAAGGGGTAGTTGAGCAGTACTTC. Translating gives CASSIADEGVVEQYF.

This clonotype was seen a few times. This sequence joins TRBV5-6 and TRBJ2-2; no definite D call. The CDR3 contains 13 residues. The V gene lost 2 bases and the J gene lost 7 bases, with 9 bases spanning the gap. Germline CDR1 is SGHDT and CDR2 is YYEEEE. CDR3 sequence reads: CASSFPPGGELFF. CDR3 DNA: TGTGCCAGCAGCTTTCCCCCCGGCGGGGAGCTGTTTTTT. Looking up the rest from reference TRBV5-6 and TRBJ2-2 gives the full variable domain: DAGVTQSPTHLIKTRGQQVTLRCSPKSGHDTVSWYQQALGQGPQFIFQYYEEEERQRGNFPDRFSGHQFPNYSSELNVNALLLGDSALYLCASSFPPGGELFFGEGSRLTVL.

This clonotype was seen a few times. The gene calls are TRBV7-2 and TRBJ2-3; the match to TRBD2 covers 7 bases. The germline V gene has CDR1 SGHTA and CDR2 FQGNSA. Losses at the gene ends were 5 bases for V and 6 bases for J; bases not matched to a gene: 11. This CDR3 region has 15 residues. The CDR3 loop reads CASSRGSGAGDTQYF. DNA for the CDR3: TGTGCCAGCAGCCGGGGGAGCGGGGCGGGGGATACGCAGTATTTT.

This clonotype has more than one count but fewer than ten. The chain recombines TRBV12-3 or TRBV12-4 with TRBJ1-2; a possible D gene is TRBD1 (5 bases). Trimming took 6 bases from V and 7 from J, leaving 21 bases between them. CDR3 size: 15 residues. CDR3 DNA sequence: TGTGCCAGCAGCGCTACCCCCTACGGGGCAGGTGGCTACACCTTC. This codes for CASSATPYGAGGYTF.

The table lists this clonotype with a count of one. The chain links TRBV7-9 to TRBJ2-1; the match to TRBD2 covers 9 bases. This CDR3 comprises 15 residues. Per germline, CDR1 SEHNR and CDR2 FQNEAQ (reference sequence). Trimming at V came to 5 bases and at J to 5 bases, leaving 7 bases not matched to a gene. The CDR3 coding sequence is TGTGCCAGCAGCCCAGCTTCTAGCGGGGACAATGAGCAGTTCTTC. This gives the protein CASSPASSGDNEQFF.

This clonotype occurred a few times. The CDR3 region has the DNA TGTGCCAGCAGCCTAAGCGGGGGAAGGGAGTTCTTC. Translating it yields CASSLSGGREFF. The chain has TRBV7-2 and TRBJ2-1; 8 bases are a match to TRBD2. Germline V gene sequence: CDR1 SGHTA, CDR2 FQGNSA. The CDR3 contains 12 residues. V shed 5 bases and J 14 bases; nucleotides not matched to a gene: 8.

V and J are TRBV19 and TRBJ2-3; D might be TRBD1 (6 bases). Deletions cut 3 bases from V and 4 bases from J, with 11 bases between. There are 14 residues in the CDR3. Germline V gene lookup returns CDR1 LNHDA and CDR2 SQIVND (reference sequence). CDR3 loop: CASSIWTDADTQYF. The DNA for the CDR3 is TGTGCCAGTAGTATTTGGACAGACGCAGATACGCAGTATTTT.

In this sample, this clonotype turned up many times. J is TRBJ2-6 and V is TRBV7-2; D remains ambiguous. The CDR3 has 13 amino acids. V was cut by 4 bases and J by 5 bases, with 6 bases left in between. Looked up from germline, CDR1 is SGHTA and CDR2 is FQGNSA. The CDR3 reads CASSSLRANVLTF. CDR3 DNA: TGTGCCAGCAGCTCGCTCAGGGCCAACGTCCTGACTTTC.

The V gene is TRBV20-1, the J gene TRBJ1-6; 7 nucleotides align to TRBD1. Germline V gene data show CDR1 as DFQATT and CDR2 as SNEGSKA (reference sequence). The CDR3 runs to 16 residues. V lost 0 bases, J lost 7 bases, and 9 bases stayed unmatched. The CDR3 region is CSARESWDRLNSPLHF. The CDR3 DNA reads TGCAGTGCTAGAGAGTCGTGGGACAGACTAAATTCACCCCTCCACTTT.

The chain employs TRBV12-3 or TRBV12-4 and TRBJ2-7; 7 bases agree with TRBD2. The CDR3 runs to 13 residues. Trimming at V came to 8 bases and at J to 4 bases, leaving 8 bases not matched to a gene. Here the CDR3 DNA reads TGTGCCAGCCTCTTGGGGGGGAGGTACGAGCAGTACTTC. Protein sequence: CASLLGGRYEQYF.

This chain connects TRBV6-1 to TRBJ2-3; D gene unclear. The CDR3 runs to 15 residues. Trimming removed 5 bases at V and 2 bases at J, with 14 bases between. Germline CDR1 is MNHNS and CDR2 is SASEGT. The CDR3 sequence is CASSRVLTNTDTQYF. The CDR3 nucleotides are TGTGCCAGCAGTCGAGTACTAACCAACACAGATACGCAGTATTTT.

This clonotype was detected a few times. The rearrangement uses TRBV7-2 and TRBJ2-1; 7 nucleotides align to TRBD1. The germline V gene encodes CDR1 SGHTA and CDR2 FQGNSA. The V segment lost 3 bases and the J segment 6 bases; nucleotides outside the gene matches: 2. This CDR3 is 13 amino acids long. The CDR3 reads CASSLGTANEQFF. Written as DNA, the CDR3 is TGTGCCAGCAGCTTGGGGACAGCCAATGAGCAGTTCTTC.

DNA of the CDR3: TGTGCCAGCAGTGCCTCCGTGAAACAGATTGAAGCTTTCTTT. Residues: CASSASVKQIEAFF. The genes are TRBV6-6 and TRBJ1-1; D is ambiguous. V lost 5 bases and J lost 7, with 17 bases in between. CDR1 is MNHNY and CDR2 is SVGAGI in the germline V gene (reference sequence). CDR3 length: 14 residues.

This clonotype occurred a few times. V usage is TRBV7-2 and J usage is TRBJ1-3; D gene unclear. The CDR3 loop spans 14 amino acids. Germline-derived CDR1 and CDR2 are SGHTA and FQGNSA. V lost 8 bases, J lost 0 bases, and 11 bases lay in between. The CDR3 DNA reads TGTGCCAGCTCCGCTGGGCACTCTGGAAACACCATATATTTT. Amino acid sequence: CASSAGHSGNTIYF. Using reference TRBV7-2 and TRBJ1-3 for the parts outside the CDR3, the full variable domain is GAGVSQSPSNKVTEKGKDVELRCDPISGHTALYWYRQSLGQGLEFLIYFQGNSAPDKSGLPSDRFSAERTGGSVSTLTIQRTQQEDSAVYLCASSAGHSGNTIYFGEGSWLTVV.

V and J are TRBV15 and TRBJ1-1, with D maybe TRBD1 (5 bases). CDR3 length: 13 residues. Trimming stripped 0 bases from V and 5 bases from J, with 7 bases between. The germline gives CDR1 LNHNV, CDR2 YYDKDF (reference sequence). CDR3 sequence (DNA): TGTGCCACCAGCAGAGATGGGGGGACTGAAGCTTTCTTT. This gives the protein CATSRDGGTEAFF.

The sample holds a few counts of this clonotype. The J gene is TRBJ2-1, the V gene TRBV7-2; 16 bases are a match to TRBD2. This CDR3 is built from 13 residues. Germline CDR1 and CDR2: SGHTA and FQGNSA. V was pared by 5 bases and J by 14 bases, with 3 bases of the junction left unmatched. The CDR3 nucleotides read TGTGCCAGCAGCATGGGACTAGCGGGGGGGAAGTTCTTC. Translating gives CASSMGLAGGKFF. Filled out from reference TRBV7-2 and TRBJ2-1, the complete variable domain reads GAGVSQSPSNKVTEKGKDVELRCDPISGHTALYWYRQSLGQGLEFLIYFQGNSAPDKSGLPSDRFSAERTGGSVSTLTIQRTQQEDSAVYLCASSMGLAGGKFFGPGTRLTVL.

The chain uses TRBV19 and TRBJ1-3; TRBD1 matches 7 bases. V dropped 4 bases and J dropped 0; count of bases not matched to a gene: 6. Germline V lookup: CDR1 LNHDA, CDR2 SQIVND (reference sequence). This CDR3 is 16 amino acids long. The CDR3 region has the DNA TGTGCCAGTAGTAACTACAGGGGAATCTCTGGAAACACCATATATTTT. It encodes CASSNYRGISGNTIYF.

V usage is TRBV19 and J usage is TRBJ2-2; 8 bases are a match to TRBD1. Trimming removed 6 bases from V and 1 base from J; junction bases left unmatched: 10. Germline loops: CDR1 LNHDA, CDR2 SQIVND (reference sequence). The CDR3 loop spans 17 amino acids. In DNA form, the CDR3 reads TGTGCCAGTAGGCCTCGGGGACAGGACCTGAACACCGGGGAGCTGTTTTTT. Translated, it gives CASRPRGQDLNTGELFF.

The rearrangement joins TRBV16 to TRBJ1-4; D ambiguous. Germline V gene lookup returns CDR1 KGHSY and CDR2 FQNENV. Deletions cut 4 bases from V and 11 bases from J, with 11 bases between. This CDR3 is 12 amino acids long. CDR3 nucleotides: TGTGCCAGCAGCCCCCGGGCGCAGAAACTGTTTTTT. This sequence encodes CASSPRAQKLFF.

This clonotype has more than one count but fewer than ten. CDR3 region: CASSLGTSGPHSNQPQHF. In DNA, the CDR3 is TGTGCCAGCAGCTTGGGAACCTCCGGCCCGCATAGCAATCAGCCCCAGCATTTT. The chain couples TRBV5-5 to TRBJ1-5; D gene ambiguous. This CDR3 has 18 residues. Between the trimmed V and J ends, which lost 0 bases and 0 bases, there was a span of 16 bases. The germline CDR1 and CDR2 sequences are SGHKS and YYEKEE (reference sequence).

V usage is TRBV6-2 or TRBV6-3 and J usage is TRBJ2-2, with no clear D. The CDR3 is made up of 18 amino acids. The ends were cut back, 5 bases at V and 3 bases at J, with 22 bases in the middle. Germline V lookup: CDR1 MNHEY, CDR2 SVGEGT. Here the CDR3 reads CASSAWGLDRLYTGELFF. The CDR3 DNA is TGTGCCAGCAGTGCCTGGGGTCTAGACCGGCTTTACACCGGGGAGCTGTTTTTT.